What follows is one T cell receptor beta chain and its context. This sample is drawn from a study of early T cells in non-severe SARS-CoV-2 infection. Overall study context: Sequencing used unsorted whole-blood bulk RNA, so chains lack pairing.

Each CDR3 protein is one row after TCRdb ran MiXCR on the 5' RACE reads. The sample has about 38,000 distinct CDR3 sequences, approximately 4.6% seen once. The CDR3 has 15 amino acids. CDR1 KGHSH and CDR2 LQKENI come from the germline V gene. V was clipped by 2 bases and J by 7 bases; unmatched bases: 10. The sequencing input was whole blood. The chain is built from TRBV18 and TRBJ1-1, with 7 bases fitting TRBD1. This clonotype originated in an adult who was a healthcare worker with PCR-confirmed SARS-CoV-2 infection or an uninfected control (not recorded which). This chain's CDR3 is CASSPATGTNGEAFF. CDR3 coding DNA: TGTGCCAGCTCACCAGCGACAGGGACGAACGGTGAAGCTTTCTTT.